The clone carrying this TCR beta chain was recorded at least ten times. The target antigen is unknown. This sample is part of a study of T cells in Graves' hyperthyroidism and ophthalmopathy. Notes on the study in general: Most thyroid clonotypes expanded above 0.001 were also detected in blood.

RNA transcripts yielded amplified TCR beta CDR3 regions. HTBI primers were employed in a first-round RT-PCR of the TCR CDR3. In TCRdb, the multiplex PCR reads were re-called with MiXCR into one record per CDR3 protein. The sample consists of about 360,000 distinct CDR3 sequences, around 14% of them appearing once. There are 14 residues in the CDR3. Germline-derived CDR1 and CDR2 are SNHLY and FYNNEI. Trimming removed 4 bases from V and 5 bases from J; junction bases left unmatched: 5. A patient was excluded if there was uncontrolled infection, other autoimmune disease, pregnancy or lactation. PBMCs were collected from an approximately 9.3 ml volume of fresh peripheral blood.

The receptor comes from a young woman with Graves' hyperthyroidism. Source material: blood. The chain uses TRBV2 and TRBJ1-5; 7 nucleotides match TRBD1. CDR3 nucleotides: TGTGCCAGCAGTGGAGGGACAGCGGATCAGCCCCAGCATTTT. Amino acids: CASSGGTADQPQHF.